The 9 T cell receptor beta chains below were found in one sample sequenced in a study of identical twins (dated by TCRdb to 2015 to 2016). The library was made by 5' RACE. The reads were generated on an Illumina HiSeq 2000. TCRdb itself trimmed the public reads at Q25 with fastp, ran MiXCR and retained productive beta chains. Entries are consolidated by CDR3 protein sequence, retaining the most common genes and DNA. The sample contains some 270,000 distinct CDR3 sequences, approximately 8.6% of them found a single time. The ten largest clones add up to less than 4% of the sample. This same sample was also taken into another study, of yellow fever vaccine responses in identical twins.

The specimen was CD8+ T cells sorted from blood. These receptors were obtained from a woman under 30 in good health.

This clonotype was detected many times. The V gene is TRBV27, the J gene TRBJ2-7; TRBD1 might be the D (6 bases). The CDR3 is 12 amino acids. Trimming took off 5 bases at V and 5 bases at J, with 10 bases between the two ends. Germline V lookup: CDR1 MNHEY, CDR2 SMNVEV (reference sequence). The CDR3 nucleotides are TGTGCCAGCAGTATTACAGGGAACGAGCAGTACTTC. Translating gives CASSITGNEQYF.

CDR3 DNA sequence: TGCGCCAGCAGCAAGGGACAGGGATCCTCCTACGAGCAGTACTTC. Its translation: CASSKGQGSSYEQYF. The genes are TRBV5-1 and TRBJ2-7, with TRBD1 matching over 9 bases. CDR1 SGHRS and CDR2 YFSETQ come from the germline V gene. The V and J ends lost 4 bases and 0 bases, in that order; junction bases with no gene match: 5. The CDR3 length is 15 residues.

In its sample, this clonotype ranks as medium-sized. The chain employs TRBV7-9 and TRBJ2-1, with 9 bases lining up with TRBD2. The germline gives CDR1 SEHNR, CDR2 FQNEAQ (reference sequence). This CDR3 region has 16 residues. The V and J ends lost 4 bases and 7 bases, in that order; junction bases with no gene match: 11. CDR3 sequence: CASSSISQREVNEQFF. CDR3 nucleotides: TGTGCCAGCAGCTCGATCTCCCAGCGGGAGGTAAATGAGCAGTTCTTC.

Remarks on this clonotype: One base away lies a much larger clone, so this may be a sequencing read error. The chain is built from TRBV7-9 and TRBJ2-1, with D possibly called TRBD1 or TRBD2 (5 bases each). Germline loops: CDR1 SEHNR, CDR2 FQNEAQ (reference sequence). The germline V and J ends were trimmed by 3 bases and 3 bases, with 12 bases remaining between them. The CDR3 is made up of 15 amino acids. DNA for the CDR3: TGTGCCAGCAGCTTCACAGGCGCGGGCTACAATGAGCAGTTCTTC. Amino acid sequence: CASSFTGAGYNEQFF.

The chain couples TRBV27 to TRBJ2-3, with 9 bases that match TRBD2. CDR3 size: 18 residues. V lost 6 bases and J lost 1; bases outside the gene matches: 14. Germline CDR1 reads MNHEY; CDR2 reads SMNVEV (reference sequence). CDR3 amino acids: CASRVLTQRGARTDTQYF. The CDR3 coding sequence is TGTGCCAGCAGGGTCCTAACACAGCGGGGGGCCCGCACAGATACGCAGTATTTT.

This clonotype showed up just once. With a much larger clone just one base away, this may be a read error. The chain has TRBV7-9 and TRBJ2-2, with D perhaps TRBD1 (6 bases). The CDR3 sequence is 14 residues long. CDR1 and CDR2 from the germline V gene are SEHNR and FQNEAQ (reference sequence). The CDR3 DNA reads TGTGCCAGCAGCCCCCGACAGGCCACCGGGCAGCTGTTTTTT. Encoded protein: CASSPRQATGQLFF. Together with reference TRBV7-9 and TRBJ2-2, the CDR3 gives the full variable domain: DTGVSQNPRHKITKRGQNVTFRCDPISEHNRLYWYRQTLGQGPEFLTYFQNEAQLEKSRLLSDRFSAERPKGSFSTLEIQRTEQGDSAMYLCASSPRQATGQLFFGEGSRLTVL.

This clonotype was counted at least ten times. The chain employs TRBV29-1 and TRBJ2-7; 9 nucleotides align to TRBD1. Germline CDR1 reads SQVTM; CDR2 reads ANQGSEA. V shed 4 bases and J 3 bases; nucleotides not matched to a gene: 4. The CDR3 consists of 13 residues. The CDR3 spells CSVGQGVLYEQYF. In DNA form, the CDR3 reads TGCAGCGTTGGACAGGGGGTCCTCTACGAGCAGTACTTC.

The sample holds many counts of this clonotype. The chain carries TRBV29-1 and TRBJ2-7, with 7 positions matching TRBD2. Germline lookup yields CDR1 SQVTM and CDR2 ANQGSEA. The trim removed 0 bases at V and 1 base at J, leaving 6 bases unmatched. The CDR3 has 15 amino acids. The CDR3 sequence is CSVEEDSGPSYEQYF. In DNA form, the CDR3 reads TGCAGCGTTGAAGAAGATAGCGGGCCGTCCTACGAGCAGTACTTC.

The chain uses TRBV9 and TRBJ2-1; no definite D call. Germline CDR1 SGDLS, CDR2 YYNGEE. This CDR3 is 14 amino acids long. V shed 0 bases and J shed 2 bases, with 6 bases lying between them. CDR3 nucleotide sequence: TGTGCCAGCAGCGTAGCGGAGCCCTACAATGAGCAGTTCTTC. This codes for CASSVAEPYNEQFF.